The text below deals with one TCR beta chain. The antigen it binds to is not known. At one end, the junction sequence differs from germline, possibly due to a read error. TCRbeta CDR3 regions were amplified from genomic DNA by means of the immunoSEQ Assay, a bias-controlled multiplex PCR. The paper's data handling went like this. The number of nucleated cells in each sample was estimated by amplification of reference gene primers within the assay. To quantify the absolute abundance of each unique TCRbeta CDR3 rearrangement, sequence reads were collapsed and filtered. For each sample, productive Simpson clonality was calculated as the square root of Simpson's diversity index over productive rearrangements. The table was pulled from immuneACCESS by TCRdb, which kept in-frame rearrangements only. Such tables lose some clones; where checked, under half of the loss comes from unresolved V genes, and the rest has no known cause. From that table come the V and J calls and clone size; the DNA was used to work out D and trimming. The sample table contains fewer than 50,000 clones; only one count was recorded for approximately 80% of them. The ten largest clones capture around an eighth of the sample.

CDR1 and CDR2, per the germline V gene, are KGHDR and SFDVKD. The CDR3 runs 17 amino acids, cysteine and phenylalanine included. The CDR3 DNA has 51 bases and is translated from base 1. The data were taken from a study of blood T cell repertoires in COVID-19 (dated by TCRdb to 2020 to 2021). For the wider study: The collaborator samples originated in the United States, Italy and Spain and spanned the acute and convalescent phases of COVID-19. The material from the prospective study consisted of cDNA or gDNA derived from T cells, B-cell-depleted T cells, or PBMCs. The dataset comprised deeply sampled blood TCRbeta repertoires from subjects exposed to, actively infected with, or recovered from COVID-19. The repertoires were released in a freely available public database meant as a resource for research on the immune response to SARS-CoV-2. The samples were drawn from the first 160 participants of the ongoing ImmuneRACE study and from over 950 subjects provided by 6 global collaborators. A de-identified subject ID, COVID-19 status, age in years and sex were almost always included in the sample metadata. HLA class I and class II types, where available, came from metadata supplied by the sample provider rather than from assay-based typing. Results the study describes overall, beyond this receptor: How much clinical and demographic metadata was included differed by source and by participant, and the metadata was provided uncurated.

Each collaborating institution followed its own protocols to collect whole blood in K2EDTA tubes. For TCRbeta analysis, collaborator samples were shipped as frozen whole blood, as isolated PBMCs, or as DNA extracted from either sample type. The rearrangement joined TRBV24-1 to TRBJ1-5; TRBD1 is perhaps the D gene, given 5 matching bases. This TCR was recovered from a human donor in a cohort sampled during active COVID-19. The specimen sequenced was peripheral blood. The encoded CDR3 is CATSDSSTDYSHQPQHF. Here is the DNA: TGTGCCACCAGTGATTCATCGACAGATTATAGCCATCAGCCCCAGCATTTT.